The rows below give T cell receptor beta chains drawn from one sample of a study of CD8 T cells in ankylosing spondylitis. TCRdb re-analysed the 5' RACE reads in MiXCR, keeping a single row per CDR3 protein. The table records more than 100,000 distinct CDR3 sequences, 15% to 20% of them present only once. Sequencing used blood, either unsorted or a sorted T cell fraction (not recorded which). All receptors derive from a male donor with ankylosing spondylitis. CDR3s include the opening cysteine and the closing phenylalanine or tryptophan. A D gene is named only where the DNA matches it firmly. Some rows mark clone size as missing; the rest say once, few, many or name a class of expanded clone.

cdr3_length: 15
v_call: TRBV28
d_call: .
j_call: TRBJ1-3
clone_size: .
cdr3_nt: TGTGCCAGCAGTTTGACTTGGAACTCTGGAAACACCATATATTTT
cdr3_aa: CASSLTWNSGNTIYF

cdr3_length: 13
v_call: TRBV12-3/TRBV12-4
d_call: .
j_call: TRBJ1-1
clone_size: few
cdr3_nt: TGTGCCAGCAGTGGACTGGTGAACACTGAAGCTTTCTTT
cdr3_aa: CASSGLVNTEAFF

cdr3_length: 16
v_call: TRBV7-7
d_call: .
j_call: TRBJ2-1
clone_size: few
cdr3_nt: TGTGCCAGCAGCTTAGATAGTGCAGGTTCCTACAATGAGCAGTTCTTC
cdr3_aa: CASSLDSAGSYNEQFF

cdr3_length: 15
v_call: TRBV4-2
d_call: .
j_call: TRBJ2-2
clone_size: .
cdr3_nt: TGTGCCAGCAGCCCGCACAGGACGAACACCGGGGAGCTGTTTTTT
cdr3_aa: CASSPHRTNTGELFF

cdr3_length: 14
v_call: TRBV7-2
d_call: TRBD1
j_call: TRBJ1-2
clone_size: .
cdr3_nt: TGTGCCAGCAGCTTCCCGGGACAGAAATATGGCTACACCTTC
cdr3_aa: CASSFPGQKYGYTF

cdr3_length: 15
v_call: TRBV20-1
d_call: .
j_call: TRBJ2-5
clone_size: few
cdr3_nt: TGCAGTGCTAGAGATAGGGGGGGGCTCCAGTTAGACCAGTACTTC
cdr3_aa: CSARDRGGLQLDQYF

cdr3_length: 14
v_call: TRBV7-2
d_call: TRBD2
j_call: TRBJ2-5
clone_size: .
cdr3_nt: TGTGCCAGCAGCTCCCCCGGGGGTAGCGGGATCAATTACTTC
cdr3_aa: CASSSPGGSGINYF

cdr3_length: 13
v_call: TRBV7-9
d_call: TRBD1
j_call: TRBJ2-3
clone_size: few
cdr3_nt: TGTGCCAGCAGCTTGACAGGGGGAGATACGCAGTATTTT
cdr3_aa: CASSLTGGDTQYF

cdr3_length: 12
v_call: TRBV7-9
d_call: .
j_call: TRBJ2-7
clone_size: .
cdr3_nt: TGTGCCAGCAGCCGTTCGACCGTAGAGCAGTACTTC
cdr3_aa: CASSRSTVEQYF

cdr3_length: 12
v_call: TRBV10-1
d_call: .
j_call: TRBJ1-4
clone_size: few
cdr3_nt: TGCGCCAGCAGTGAGTCGATAGGTGATACTTACTTT
cdr3_aa: CASSESIGDTYF

cdr3_length: 16
v_call: TRBV4-2
d_call: .
j_call: TRBJ2-3
clone_size: .
cdr3_nt: TGTGCCAGCAGCCAAGGTTTAACGGGCAGCACAGATACGCAGTATTTT
cdr3_aa: CASSQGLTGSTDTQYF

cdr3_length: 15
v_call: TRBV29-1
d_call: TRBD1
j_call: TRBJ2-1
clone_size: .
cdr3_nt: TGCAGCGTTCTGGACAGGCGGGCACACGGCGATGAGCAGTTCTTC
cdr3_aa: CSVLDRRAHGDEQFF

cdr3_length: 13
v_call: TRBV27
d_call: TRBD2
j_call: TRBJ2-7
clone_size: .
cdr3_nt: TGTGCCAGCAGCAGCGGGGCCCCCTACGAGCAGTACTTC
cdr3_aa: CASSSGAPYEQYF

cdr3_length: 15
v_call: TRBV11-1
d_call: TRBD1
j_call: TRBJ2-3
clone_size: .
cdr3_nt: TGTGCCAGCAGCGTCCGGGACAGGGATGTAGATACGCAGTATTTT
cdr3_aa: CASSVRDRDVDTQYF

cdr3_length: 14
v_call: TRBV28
d_call: .
j_call: TRBJ2-2
clone_size: few
cdr3_nt: TGTGCCAGCAAGGAACGAGCGAACACCGGGGAGCTGTTTTTT
cdr3_aa: CASKERANTGELFF

cdr3_length: 16
v_call: TRBV4-3
d_call: .
j_call: TRBJ2-7
clone_size: .
cdr3_nt: TGCGCCAGCAGCCAAGACGGCGGGATTTCGGAAAACGAGCAGTACTTC
cdr3_aa: CASSQDGGISENEQYF

cdr3_length: 12
v_call: TRBV7-8
d_call: .
j_call: TRBJ2-7
clone_size: few
cdr3_nt: TGTGCCAGCAGCTTAGGGTGGTCAGAGCAGTACTTC
cdr3_aa: CASSLGWSEQYF

cdr3_length: 13
v_call: TRBV28
d_call: .
j_call: TRBJ2-2
clone_size: few
cdr3_nt: TGTGCCAGCAGTTTAGGTTCCGGCGGGGAGCTGTTTTTT
cdr3_aa: CASSLGSGGELFF

cdr3_length: 20
v_call: TRBV20-1
d_call: TRBD2
j_call: TRBJ2-1
clone_size: few
cdr3_nt: TGCAGTGCTAGCCCACCGCCGGTGCTAGCGGGAGAGACCCCCTACAATGAGCAGTTCTTC
cdr3_aa: CSASPPPVLAGETPYNEQFF

cdr3_length: 12
v_call: TRBV27
d_call: TRBD2
j_call: TRBJ2-3
clone_size: few
cdr3_nt: TGTGCCAGCAGTTCGGGGACTAGTACTGAGTATTTT
cdr3_aa: CASSSGTSTEYF

cdr3_length: 14
v_call: TRBV5-6
d_call: .
j_call: TRBJ1-1
clone_size: .
cdr3_nt: TGTGCCAGCAGCTTGGGGGCCGGGTGGACTGAAGCTTTCTTT
cdr3_aa: CASSLGAGWTEAFF

cdr3_length: 12
v_call: TRBV25-1
d_call: .
j_call: TRBJ2-1
clone_size: few
cdr3_nt: TGTGCCAGCACCCTTGATACTTGGAACCTGTTCTTC
cdr3_aa: CASTLDTWNLFF

cdr3_length: 14
v_call: TRBV24-1
d_call: .
j_call: TRBJ2-1
clone_size: .
cdr3_nt: TGTGCCACCAGTGATTATGGAGAATACAATGAGCAGTTCTTC
cdr3_aa: CATSDYGEYNEQFF

cdr3_length: 17
v_call: TRBV20-1
d_call: .
j_call: TRBJ1-6
clone_size: few
cdr3_nt: TGCAGTGCTACGACGGAGGGAGGGCTCTTGGATAATTCACCCCTCCACTTT
cdr3_aa: CSATTEGGLLDNSPLHF

cdr3_length: 12
v_call: TRBV29-1
d_call: .
j_call: TRBJ2-7
clone_size: few
cdr3_nt: TGCAGCGTTGAAGATCCCTGGCTCGAGCAGTACTTC
cdr3_aa: CSVEDPWLEQYF

cdr3_length: 13
v_call: TRBV6-1
d_call: TRBD2
j_call: TRBJ2-5
clone_size: .
cdr3_nt: TGTGCCAGCGGACTAGCGATTTCAGAGACCCAGTACTTC
cdr3_aa: CASGLAISETQYF

cdr3_length: 13
v_call: TRBV7-6
d_call: .
j_call: TRBJ2-1
clone_size: .
cdr3_nt: TGTGCCAGCAGCTTAGTGTTAAGAAGGGAGCAGTTCTTC
cdr3_aa: CASSLVLRREQFF

cdr3_length: 14
v_call: TRBV7-8
d_call: .
j_call: TRBJ1-6
clone_size: .
cdr3_nt: TGTGCCAGCAGCTTCAGGACAGCCAATTCACCCCTCCACTTT
cdr3_aa: CASSFRTANSPLHF

cdr3_length: 14
v_call: TRBV2
d_call: .
j_call: TRBJ2-3
clone_size: .
cdr3_nt: TGTGCCAGCACTCGGGAGTTCCCCACAGATACGCAGTATTTT
cdr3_aa: CASTREFPTDTQYF

cdr3_length: 16
v_call: TRBV5-1
d_call: TRBD2
j_call: TRBJ2-1
clone_size: many
cdr3_nt: TGCGCCAGCAGCTTGTGGCTAGCGGGAGGAAACAATGAGCAGTTCTTC
cdr3_aa: CASSLWLAGGNNEQFF

cdr3_length: 16
v_call: TRBV12-5
d_call: .
j_call: TRBJ1-3
clone_size: few
cdr3_nt: TGTGCTAGTGGTTTCGGGGAGGTATACTCTGGAAACACCATATATTTT
cdr3_aa: CASGFGEVYSGNTIYF

cdr3_length: 15
v_call: TRBV25-1
d_call: TRBD1
j_call: TRBJ2-3
clone_size: few
cdr3_nt: TGTGCCAGCAGTGCCGGGACAGGATTGGCAAGGACGCAGTATTTT
cdr3_aa: CASSAGTGLARTQYF

cdr3_length: 14
v_call: TRBV10-3
d_call: TRBD1
j_call: TRBJ2-1
clone_size: few
cdr3_nt: TGTGCCATCAGTGAGCTCGGACAGGGAACTGAGCAGTTCTTC
cdr3_aa: CAISELGQGTEQFF

cdr3_length: 14
v_call: TRBV5-6
d_call: TRBD1
j_call: TRBJ2-1
clone_size: few
cdr3_nt: TGTGCCAGCAGCCCGGGGACAGGGTCGGTTGAGCAGTTCTTC
cdr3_aa: CASSPGTGSVEQFF

cdr3_length: 17
v_call: TRBV20-1
d_call: TRBD2
j_call: TRBJ2-2
clone_size: .
cdr3_nt: TGCAGTGCTAGAGTACGGACTAGCGGGAGTCGGGCCGGGGAGCTGTTTTTT
cdr3_aa: CSARVRTSGSRAGELFF

cdr3_length: 11
v_call: TRBV7-9
d_call: .
j_call: TRBJ2-1
clone_size: .
cdr3_nt: TGTGCCGGGGGGAGCGGTAATGAGCAGTTCTTC
cdr3_aa: CAGGSGNEQFF

cdr3_length: 18
v_call: TRBV3-1
d_call: TRBD1
j_call: TRBJ1-2
clone_size: few
cdr3_nt: TGTGCCAGCAGCCAAGATCCCCTCTCCTCGGACAGGGGTGATGGCTACACCTTC
cdr3_aa: CASSQDPLSSDRGDGYTF

cdr3_length: 13
v_call: TRBV6-2/TRBV6-3
d_call: .
j_call: TRBJ2-7
clone_size: .
cdr3_nt: TGTGCCAGCAGTTTCCTCGCCAGCTACGAGCAGTACTTC
cdr3_aa: CASSFLASYEQYF

cdr3_length: 16
v_call: TRBV5-1
d_call: .
j_call: TRBJ2-7
clone_size: few
cdr3_nt: TGCGCCAGCAGCTTGGCCGCGAACACCCTCTCCTACGAGCAGTACTTC
cdr3_aa: CASSLAANTLSYEQYF

cdr3_length: 13
v_call: TRBV2
d_call: .
j_call: TRBJ2-7
clone_size: .
cdr3_nt: TGTGCCAGCGGGGCAGGGAGGCCCCTCGAGCAGTACTTC
cdr3_aa: CASGAGRPLEQYF

cdr3_length: 13
v_call: TRBV9
d_call: .
j_call: TRBJ2-7
clone_size: few
cdr3_nt: TGTGCCAGCAGCGCAGCACCGGACTACGAGCAGTACTTC
cdr3_aa: CASSAAPDYEQYF

cdr3_length: 16
v_call: TRBV5-5
d_call: .
j_call: TRBJ2-5
clone_size: few
cdr3_nt: TGTGCCAGCAGCTTGGGAGGGGCAGGGGCCCAAGAGACCCAGTACTTC
cdr3_aa: CASSLGGAGAQETQYF

cdr3_length: 13
v_call: TRBV27
d_call: .
j_call: TRBJ2-7
clone_size: many
cdr3_nt: TGTGCCAGCAGTTTATCGGGTAGTTACGAGCAGTACTTC
cdr3_aa: CASSLSGSYEQYF

cdr3_length: 15
v_call: TRBV28
d_call: .
j_call: TRBJ1-1
clone_size: few
cdr3_nt: TGTGCCAGCAGTTTAGAGCGTCTTGGGAACACTGAAGCTTTCTTT
cdr3_aa: CASSLERLGNTEAFF

cdr3_length: 16
v_call: TRBV27
d_call: .
j_call: TRBJ2-1
clone_size: .
cdr3_nt: TGTGCCAGCAGTTTGGATTCGGGCCTGCACAATGGTGAGCAGTTCTTC
cdr3_aa: CASSLDSGLHNGEQFF

cdr3_length: 11
v_call: TRBV5-6
d_call: TRBD1
j_call: TRBJ2-7
clone_size: few
cdr3_nt: TGTGCCAGCAGCTTGGGGGGACAGGGAAACTTC
cdr3_aa: CASSLGGQGNF

cdr3_length: 15
v_call: TRBV4-2
d_call: TRBD1
j_call: TRBJ1-2
clone_size: few
cdr3_nt: TGTGCCAGCAGCCAATCCCGTCAGGGGGCCCATGGCTACACCTTC
cdr3_aa: CASSQSRQGAHGYTF

cdr3_length: 16
v_call: TRBV5-5
d_call: TRBD2
j_call: TRBJ2-7
clone_size: .
cdr3_nt: TGTGCCAGCAGCGAATCCACGGGACTAGCCGCCTACGAGCAGTACTTC
cdr3_aa: CASSESTGLAAYEQYF

cdr3_length: 16
v_call: TRBV11-2
d_call: .
j_call: TRBJ1-1
clone_size: many
cdr3_nt: TGTGCCAGCAGCTTAGTGCAGGTGGGAATGAACACTGAAGCTTTCTTT
cdr3_aa: CASSLVQVGMNTEAFF

cdr3_length: 16
v_call: TRBV7-9
d_call: TRBD2
j_call: TRBJ2-1
clone_size: .
cdr3_nt: TGTGCCAGCAGCGCCCCAGCGGGAGGCCCAAGGAATGAGCAGTTCTTC
cdr3_aa: CASSAPAGGPRNEQFF

cdr3_length: 16
v_call: TRBV18
d_call: TRBD1
j_call: TRBJ2-1
clone_size: few
cdr3_nt: TGTGCCAGCTCTCTCACAGGGGGGTTGTCCTACAATGAGCAGTTCTTC
cdr3_aa: CASSLTGGLSYNEQFF